This T cell receptor (beta chain) was found in a study of T cells after somatic rescue of genetic block. This clone showed up just once. Clones were sequenced by immunoSEQ multiplex PCR, and TCRdb holds only the in-frame ones, with some missing. The table records about 68,000 clones, 85% to 95% of them present only once. CDR1 is WSHSY, CDR2 SAAADI, per germline. The CDR3 totals 15 residues. V was pared by 10 bases and J by 5 bases, with 10 bases of the junction left unmatched. The genes are TRBV10-2 and TRBJ2-3; 12 nucleotides align to TRBD1. Source material: peripheral blood mononuclear cells (PBMCs). The receptor comes from a man between 40 and 49 years old. CDR3 nucleotide sequence: TGCGCCACCGGACCGGGACAGGGGGCAGTAGATACGCAGTATTTT. Protein sequence: CATGPGQGAVDTQYF.